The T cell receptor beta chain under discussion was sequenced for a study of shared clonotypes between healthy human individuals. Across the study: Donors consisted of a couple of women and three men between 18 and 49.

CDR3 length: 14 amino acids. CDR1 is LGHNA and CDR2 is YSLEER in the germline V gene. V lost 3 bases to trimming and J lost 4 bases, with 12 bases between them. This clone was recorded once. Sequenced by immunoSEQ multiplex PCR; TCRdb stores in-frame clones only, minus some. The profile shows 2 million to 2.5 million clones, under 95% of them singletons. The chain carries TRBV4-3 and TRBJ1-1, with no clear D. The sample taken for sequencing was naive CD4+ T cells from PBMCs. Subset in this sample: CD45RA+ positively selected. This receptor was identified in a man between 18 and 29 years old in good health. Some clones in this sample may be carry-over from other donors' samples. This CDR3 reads CASSHKSIGTEAFF. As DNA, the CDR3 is TGCGCCAGCAGCCATAAGTCTATTGGCACTGAAGCTTTCTTT.